This TCR beta chain came from a study of human T cells and chemical hapten exposure. General study results and limits: There were significantly more large CDR3 similarity clusters among expanded TCRs than among controls.

With regard to this clonotype: Its cognate antigen is unknown.

With 3 bases removed from V and 0 bases from J, the gap between germline ends came to 9 bases. Germline loops: CDR1 DFQATT, CDR2 SNEGSKA (reference sequence). The CDR3 length is 15 residues. Using its own MiXCR run on the RACE reads, TCRdb lists one record per CDR3 protein. The sample lists approximately 350,000 distinct CDR3 sequences; around 7% were seen once. The time point: patch test 1, 2 weeks after DPC sensitization. Treatment indicated: therapeutic diphenylcyclopropenone sensitization with weekly scalp DPC. Donation of samples came from alopecia patients who were 18 to 70 years old and suitable for DPC.

This clonotype originated in a young woman with alopecia areata. Some clones in this sample may be carry-over from other donors' samples. The sequenced sample was whole blood, obtained in connection with sensitization to the hapten diphenylcyclopropenone (DPC). The chain combines TRBV20-1 with TRBJ1-6; D not certain. CDR3 DNA: TGCAGTGCTAGCACGGATAGCTCCTATAATTCACCCCTCCACTTT. As protein: CSASTDSSYNSPLHF.